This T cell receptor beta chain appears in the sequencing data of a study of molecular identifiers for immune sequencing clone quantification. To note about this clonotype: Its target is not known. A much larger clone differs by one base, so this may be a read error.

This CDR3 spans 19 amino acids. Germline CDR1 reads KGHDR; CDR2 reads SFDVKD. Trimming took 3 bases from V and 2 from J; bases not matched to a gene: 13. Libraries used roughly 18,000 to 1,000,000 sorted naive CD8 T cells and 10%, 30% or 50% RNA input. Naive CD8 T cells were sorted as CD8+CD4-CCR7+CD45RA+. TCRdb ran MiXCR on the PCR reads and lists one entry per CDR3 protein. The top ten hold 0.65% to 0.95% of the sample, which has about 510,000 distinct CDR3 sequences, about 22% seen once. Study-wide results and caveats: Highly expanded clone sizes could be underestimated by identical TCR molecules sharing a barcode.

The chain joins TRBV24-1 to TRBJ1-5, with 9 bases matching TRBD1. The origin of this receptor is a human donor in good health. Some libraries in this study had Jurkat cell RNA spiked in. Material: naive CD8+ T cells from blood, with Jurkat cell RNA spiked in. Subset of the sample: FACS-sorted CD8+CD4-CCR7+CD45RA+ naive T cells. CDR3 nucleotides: TGTGCCACCAGTGATACCAGCTACCCGACAGGGGGAGGCAATCAGCCCCAGCATTTT. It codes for CATSDTSYPTGGGNQPQHF.